A selection of T cell receptor beta chains follows, all from one sample in a study of T cells after yellow fever vaccination. TCRdb ran MiXCR on the 5' RACE reads and lists one entry per CDR3 protein. The data show fewer than 350,000 distinct CDR3 sequences, with around 4.5% seen just once and less than 20% held by the top ten. The sequencing used PBMCs, collected 15 days after the yellow fever booster vaccination. The receptors here all came from a man between 18 and 29 years old who received the YFV17D yellow fever vaccine. The CDR3 runs from the conserved cysteine through the conserved F or W. D genes are given only for firm matches. Clone size, where shown, is once, few, many, or a class for clones that have expanded.

D gene	V gene	J gene	clone size	CDR3 protein	CDR3 DNA
NA	TRBV5-1	TRBJ1-1	NA	CASSLAEWGGLGEAFF	TGCGCCAGCAGCTTGGCAGAGTGGGGGGGGCTCGGTGAAGCTTTCTTT
NA	TRBV27	TRBJ2-5	few	CASSITFSQETQYF	TGTGCCAGCAGTATAACTTTCAGTCAAGAGACCCAGTACTTC
NA	TRBV7-2	TRBJ2-5	many	CASSLGGTLETQYF	TGTGCCAGCAGCTTAGGAGGGACTCTAGAGACCCAGTACTTC
TRBD1	TRBV7-2	TRBJ1-5	NA	CASSGGTGEQPQHF	TGTGCCAGCAGCGGTGGGACAGGGGAACAGCCCCAGCATTTT
NA	TRBV2	TRBJ1-5	NA	CATRPGISNQPQHF	TGTGCCACCAGGCCGGGGATTAGCAATCAGCCCCAGCATTTT
TRBD1	TRBV20-1	TRBJ1-5	few	CSAVGTGIQPQHF	TGCAGTGCTGTAGGGACAGGGATTCAGCCCCAGCATTTT
NA	TRBV9	TRBJ1-5	many	CASSVGGDGNQPQHF	TGTGCCAGCAGCGTAGGAGGGGACGGAAATCAGCCCCAGCATTTT
NA	TRBV3-1	TRBJ2-1	many	CASSQDPGTGRLFDEQFF	TGTGCCAGCAGCCAGGACCCCGGCACGGGGAGGCTGTTCGATGAGCAGTTCTTC
NA	TRBV5-1	TRBJ2-1	many	CASSLRGGAYNEQFF	TGCGCCAGCAGCCTTCGCGGTGGAGCCTACAATGAGCAGTTCTTC
TRBD2	TRBV9	TRBJ2-3	NA	CASTQPTGGATDTQYF	TGTGCCAGCACCCAGCCTACCGGGGGGGCAACAGATACGCAGTATTTT
NA	TRBV9	TRBJ2-3	NA	CASASPTDTQYF	TGTGCCAGCGCGTCTCCCACAGATACGCAGTATTTT
TRBD1	TRBV2	TRBJ2-2	few	CASSELGGAAGELFF	TGTGCCAGCAGTGAACTAGGGGGCGCGGCCGGGGAGCTGTTTTTT
NA	TRBV18	TRBJ2-7	few	CASSPPDGVEEQYF	TGTGCCAGCTCACCACCGGACGGGGTTGAGGAGCAGTACTTC
TRBD2	TRBV5-1	TRBJ2-3	NA	CASRGTAGVRTDTQYF	TGCGCCAGCAGAGGGACGGCGGGGGTTCGCACAGATACGCAGTATTTT
TRBD1	TRBV5-1	TRBJ2-2	NA	CASSIRTGGHTGELFF	TGCGCCAGCAGCATTAGGACAGGGGGGCACACCGGGGAGCTGTTTTTT
NA	TRBV4-2	TRBJ1-5	few	CASSQGLSDSNQPQHF	TGTGCCAGCAGCCAAGGGTTGTCGGACAGCAATCAGCCCCAGCATTTT
NA	TRBV4-2	TRBJ1-1	NA	CASSQGVLRVENTEAFF	TGTGCCAGCAGCCAAGGTGTCTTGAGGGTTGAGAACACTGAAGCTTTCTTT
TRBD1	TRBV20-1	TRBJ2-1	many	CSAPRTGDNEQFF	TGCAGTGCTCCACGGACAGGGGACAATGAGCAGTTCTTC
NA	TRBV19	TRBJ2-3	few	CASSTSEGTQYF	TGTGCCAGTAGTACGAGTGAGGGCACGCAGTATTTT
NA	TRBV13	TRBJ2-5	NA	CASSSDPSATTQETQYF	TGTGCCAGCAGCTCGGACCCCAGTGCTACTACCCAAGAGACCCAGTACTTC
NA	TRBV5-1	TRBJ1-5	NA	CASSPGDTNQPQHF	TGCGCCAGCAGCCCGGGAGACACTAATCAGCCCCAGCATTTT
NA	TRBV4-1	TRBJ2-1	NA	CASSQGTVGQFF	TGCGCCAGCAGCCAAGGGACAGTTGGGCAGTTCTTC
TRBD1	TRBV6-1	TRBJ2-2	few	CASRDRGDTGELFF	TGTGCCAGCAGAGACAGGGGGGACACCGGGGAGCTGTTTTTT
NA	TRBV7-8	TRBJ1-2	many	CASSLTGTYYTF	TGTGCCAGCAGCTTAACAGGAACATACTACACCTTC
TRBD2	TRBV27	TRBJ2-3	NA	CASSLRPPAGASDTQYF	TGTGCCAGCAGTTTAAGACCGCCAGCGGGGGCCTCAGATACGCAGTATTTT
NA	TRBV12-3/TRBV12-4	TRBJ1-1	NA	CASSDGRLNTEAFF	TGTGCCAGCAGTGATGGACGCTTGAACACTGAAGCTTTCTTT
NA	TRBV5-6	TRBJ2-4	many	CASCPGIAKNIQYF	TGTGCCAGTTGTCCGGGGATAGCCAAAAACATTCAGTACTTC
NA	TRBV7-9	TRBJ2-7	NA	CASFGRTPNEQYF	TGTGCCAGCTTCGGCAGGACCCCAAACGAGCAGTACTTC
NA	TRBV9	TRBJ2-5	many	CASSLDSGYQETQYF	TGTGCCAGCAGCCTGGATTCGGGGTACCAAGAGACCCAGTACTTC
NA	TRBV20-1	TRBJ2-5	few	CSARDTRRGLETQYF	TGCAGTGCTAGAGATACACGAAGGGGTTTAGAGACCCAGTACTTC
NA	TRBV30	TRBJ2-1	NA	CAWRGQSVHPEDNEQFF	TGTGCCTGGAGGGGGCAGAGCGTCCACCCGGAGGACAATGAGCAGTTCTTC
NA	TRBV29-1	TRBJ1-5	many	CSVGPGPNQPQHF	TGCAGCGTTGGTCCAGGCCCGAATCAGCCCCAGCATTTT
NA	TRBV5-5	TRBJ2-1	NA	CASSQGFLEEEFF	TGTGCCAGCAGCCAGGGATTTTTAGAGGAGGAGTTCTTC
TRBD2	TRBV6-6	TRBJ2-1	few	CASSTSTSGGVYNEQFF	TGTGCCAGCAGTACCTCGACTAGCGGGGGGGTCTACAATGAGCAGTTCTTC
TRBD2	TRBV11-2	TRBJ2-1	NA	CASSFSGGGAREQFF	TGTGCCAGCAGCTTTTCTGGCGGGGGGGCGAGGGAGCAGTTCTTC
NA	TRBV28	TRBJ1-1	NA	CASSLYGAGEVF	TGTGCCAGCAGTTTATATGGGGCAGGGGAGGTTTTT
NA	TRBV28	TRBJ2-1	NA	CASSLFMVNEQFF	TGTGCCAGCAGTTTATTCATGGTCAATGAGCAGTTCTTC
NA	TRBV12-3/TRBV12-4	TRBJ1-4	NA	CASSFQGPDEKLFF	TGTGCCAGCAGTTTTCAGGGGCCGGATGAAAAACTGTTTTTT
NA	TRBV5-1	TRBJ2-5	many	CASSLGTGTKETQYF	TGCGCCAGCAGCTTGGGAACAGGGACCAAAGAGACCCAGTACTTC
TRBD2	TRBV20-1	TRBJ2-1	many	CSATDGGGGNEQFF	TGCAGTGCTACTGATGGCGGGGGGGGAAATGAGCAGTTCTTC
NA	TRBV20-1	TRBJ1-1	many	CSARGSTNTEAFF	TGCAGTGCTAGGGGCAGCACGAACACTGAAGCTTTCTTT
NA	TRBV20-1	TRBJ2-5	many	CSARGGGNQETQYF	TGCAGTGCTAGAGGAGGGGGAAACCAAGAGACCCAGTACTTC
NA	TRBV29-1	TRBJ1-1	few	CSVDEVVRRNTEAFF	TGCAGCGTAGATGAAGTAGTTCGACGGAACACTGAAGCTTTCTTT
TRBD1	TRBV6-2/TRBV6-3	TRBJ1-5	many	CASTTGDRAWQPQHF	TGTGCCAGCACCACAGGGGACAGGGCTTGGCAGCCCCAGCATTTT
NA	TRBV3-1	TRBJ2-2	NA	CASSQGGGPNTGELFF	TGTGCCAGCAGCCAAGGAGGGGGGCCGAACACCGGGGAGCTGTTTTTT
NA	TRBV7-8	TRBJ2-1	many	CASSWGDTRSYNEQFF	TGTGCCAGCAGCTGGGGGGATACACGCTCCTACAATGAGCAGTTCTTC
NA	TRBV4-3	TRBJ1-4	many	CASSLEFATNEKLFF	TGCGCCAGCAGCCTAGAGTTTGCAACTAATGAAAAACTGTTTTTT
NA	TRBV12-5	TRBJ2-2	few	CASGLVQVWNTGELFF	TGTGCTAGTGGTTTGGTACAGGTTTGGAACACCGGGGAGCTGTTTTTT
NA	TRBV7-9	TRBJ1-2	many	CASSREDYGYTF	TGTGCCAGCAGCCGAGAAGATTATGGCTACACCTTC
NA	TRBV5-1	TRBJ1-6	many	CASSYLGSLPGSPLHF	TGCGCCAGCAGCTACCTCGGGTCCCTGCCTGGGTCACCCCTCCACTTT
NA	TRBV5-6	TRBJ1-6	few	CASSRRLSSYNSPLHF	TGTGCCAGCAGCCGACGCCTCAGCTCCTATAATTCACCCCTCCACTTT
TRBD2	TRBV20-1	TRBJ2-1	many	CSAPPGGGAENEQFF	TGCAGTGCTCCCCCGGGCGGGGGGGCCGAGAATGAGCAGTTCTTC
NA	TRBV12-3/TRBV12-4	TRBJ1-5	few	CASSLNENQPQHF	TGTGCCAGCAGTTTAAACGAGAATCAGCCCCAGCATTTT